Listed here are 30 T cell receptor beta chains from one sample, sequenced in a study of cytotoxic CD8 clonotypes in ibrutinib-treated CLL. Clones were read by immunoSEQ multiplex PCR, and TCRdb kept only the in-frame ones, dropping some. The sample yields approximately 30,000 clones, around three quarters seen once. The sequenced sample was PBMCs, obtained after 24 months of ibrutinib treatment. Receptors originate from a human donor with chronic lymphocytic leukemia.

This rearrangement joins TRBV5-1 to TRBJ2-1; 7 bases align to TRBD1. The germline V gene encodes CDR1 SGHRS and CDR2 YFSETQ. This CDR3 comprises 14 residues. V was clipped by 4 bases and J by 6 bases; unmatched bases: 7. CDR3 DNA sequence: TGCGCCAGCAGCGCGACAGGGTCGGGCAATGAGCAGTTCTTC. Amino acid sequence: CASSATGSGNEQFF.

The CDR3 here is CASSVARGNSPLHF. The CDR3 coding sequence is TGTGCCAGCAGCGTAGCCAGGGGTAATTCACCCCTCCACTTT. The chain recombines TRBV9 with TRBJ1-6; D perhaps matches TRBD1 (6 bases). Germline V gives CDR1 SGDLS, CDR2 YYNGEE. V was shortened by 0 bases and J by 6 bases, with 7 bases between the two germline ends. This CDR3 has 14 amino acids.

This clone was counted once. This chain uses TRBV5-1 with TRBJ2-3, with D perhaps TRBD2 (7 bases). The CDR3 spans 15 residues. Germline V gives CDR1 SGHRS, CDR2 YFSETQ. V lost 2 bases, J lost 5 bases, and 15 bases lay in between. The CDR3 nucleotides read TGCGCCAGCAGCTTACGGGGGGCGCGAGGAGATACGCAGTATTTT. This encodes CASSLRGARGDTQYF.

This chain links TRBV18 with TRBJ2-4; D not resolved. This CDR3 has 17 residues. Germline lookup yields CDR1 KGHSH and CDR2 LQKENI. The ends were cut back, 2 bases at V and 0 bases at J, with 14 bases in the middle. This CDR3 is CASSPGGSRLAKNIQYF. DNA of the CDR3: TGTGCCAGCTCACCAGGCGGATCAAGGCTAGCCAAAAACATTCAGTACTTC.

This clone has just one count. This chain uses TRBV29-1 with TRBJ1-5, with 8 bases identical to TRBD1. From germline, CDR1 is SQVTM and CDR2 ANQGSEA. J lost 5 bases, V lost 4 bases, and 4 bases had no gene match. The CDR3 contains 13 residues. CDR3 nucleotide sequence: TGCAGCGTTGCAGGGGGCGGTGATCAGCCCCAGCATTTT. Protein product: CSVAGGGDQPQHF.

This chain joins TRBV30 and TRBJ2-7; no reliable D call. CDR1 is GTSNPN and CDR2 is SVGIG in the germline V gene (reference sequence). The length of the CDR3 is 12 residues. Deletions cut 3 bases from V and 3 bases from J, with 9 bases between. The CDR3 region is CAWSPQGYEQYF. The CDR3 nucleotides read TGTGCCTGGAGCCCCCAAGGCTACGAGCAGTACTTC.

This clone was observed once. This sequence joins TRBV5-6 and TRBJ2-3, with a weak D call TRBD1 (5 bases). Germline V lookup: CDR1 SGHDT, CDR2 YYEEEE. The germline V and J ends were trimmed by 1 base and 8 bases, with 23 bases remaining between them. This CDR3 spans 17 amino acids. The CDR3 nucleotides read TGTGCCAGCAGCTTGAAGCGTACAGGTGGCTTCGAACGTACGCAGTATTTT. Translated: CASSLKRTGGFERTQYF.

The V gene is TRBV7-2, the J gene TRBJ1-2; D is ambiguous. Trimming pared 5 bases from V and 8 bases from J, leaving 15 bases between. Germline CDR1 SGHTA, CDR2 FQGNSA. This CDR3 region has 13 residues. The CDR3 here is CASSRTGWAGYTF. The DNA for the CDR3 is TGTGCCAGCAGCCGAACCGGGTGGGCCGGCTACACCTTC.

The CDR3, as DNA: TGTGCCAGCAGGAGCGCTAGTAAAGATGAGCAGTTCTTC. It encodes CASRSASKDEQFF. The chain uses TRBV2 and TRBJ2-1; D is unresolved. The CDR3 runs 13 residues. V dropped 6 bases and J dropped 8 bases, with 14 bases sitting between them. Germline CDR1 SNHLY, CDR2 FYNNEI.

V is TRBV5-1 and J is TRBJ1-3; no definite D call. Per the germline V gene, CDR1 is SGHRS and CDR2 is YFSETQ. The CDR3 sequence is 14 residues long. Trimming left V 0 bases short and J 3 bases short, with 7 bases between. CDR3 DNA sequence: TGCGCCAGCAGCTTGGTAGGAGTTGGAAACACCATATATTTT. It encodes CASSLVGVGNTIYF.

The chain joins TRBV2 to TRBJ1-5; possibly TRBD1 for D (6 bases). Trimming took 9 bases from V and 0 from J, leaving 9 bases between them. Germline-derived CDR1 and CDR2 are SNHLY and FYNNEI. This CDR3 spans 13 amino acids. CDR3 nucleotides: TGTGCCAGTAACAGGGATAGCAATCAGCCCCAGCATTTT. It encodes CASNRDSNQPQHF.

This clone was seen only a few times. J is TRBJ2-2 and V is TRBV18; D is uncertain. V was trimmed by 6 bases and J by 3 bases, leaving 2 bases between them. The CDR3 has 11 amino acids. Germline values: CDR1 KGHSH, CDR2 LQKENI. CDR3 sequence: CASSYTGELFF. CDR3 coding DNA: TGTGCCAGCTCCTACACCGGGGAGCTGTTTTTT.

The rearrangement uses TRBV5-1 and TRBJ1-6; 10 bases agree with TRBD1. Germline CDR1 is SGHRS and CDR2 is YFSETQ. Unmatched junction bases numbered 3, after V lost 2 bases and J lost 10 bases. The CDR3 has 14 residues. CDR3 DNA sequence: TGCGCCAGCAGCTTCCGGGACAGGGGATCACCCCTCCACTTT. This sequence encodes CASSFRDRGSPLHF.

Only a few counts were recorded for this clone. The chain recombines TRBV6-6 with TRBJ1-2; D uncertain. The germline CDR1 and CDR2 sequences are MNHNY and SVGAGI (reference sequence). Trimming left V 0 bases short and J 8 bases short, with 7 bases between. The CDR3 has 12 amino acids. CDR3 nucleotide sequence: TGTGCCAGCAGTTACTCAGGCGGGGGCTACACCTTC. Amino acid sequence: CASSYSGGGYTF.

This chain uses TRBV28 with TRBJ2-1, with TRBD1 matching 10 bases. The CDR3 runs to 15 residues. Germline lookup yields CDR1 MDHEN and CDR2 SYDVKM. With V trimmed by 8 bases and J by 3 bases, 7 bases remained unmatched. The CDR3 DNA follows: TGTGCCAGCGTACAATGGGACAGGGGCTACAATGAGCAGTTCTTC. Its translation: CASVQWDRGYNEQFF.

This clone appeared a few times. The chain has TRBV2 and TRBJ2-5; D might be TRBD1 (5 bases). From germline, CDR1 is SNHLY and CDR2 FYNNEI. There are 12 residues in the CDR3. V dropped 7 bases and J dropped 0 bases, with 6 bases sitting between them. CDR3 sequence: CASKGYQETQYF. Written as DNA, the CDR3 is TGTGCCAGCAAGGGGTACCAAGAGACCCAGTACTTC.

The chain links TRBV15 to TRBJ2-2; D uncertain. Per germline, CDR1 LNHNV and CDR2 YYDKDF (reference sequence). The CDR3 length is 14 residues. Trimming cost V 0 bases and J 6 bases, with 8 bases left between them. CDR3 protein: CATSREPPPGELFF. The CDR3 region has the DNA TGTGCCACCAGCAGAGAGCCCCCCCCCGGGGAGCTGTTTTTT.

The V and J genes are TRBV28 and TRBJ1-2, with 8 nucleotides matching TRBD1. Per the germline V gene, CDR1 is MDHEN and CDR2 is SYDVKM. The CDR3 length is 12 residues. V lost 2 bases, J lost 8 bases, and 1 base stayed unmatched. The CDR3 DNA reads TGTGCCAGCAGTTTAGGGACAGGCGGCTACACCTTC. Translated: CASSLGTGGYTF.

This clone was picked up a small number of times. CDR3: CASSLTPGTDTEAFF. The CDR3 bases are TGTGCCAGCTCACTTACCCCCGGGACAGACACTGAAGCTTTCTTT. The chain carries TRBV18 and TRBJ1-1, with 7 nucleotides matching TRBD1. Germline V gives CDR1 KGHSH, CDR2 LQKENI. Trimming at V came to 4 bases and at J to 3 bases, leaving 8 bases not matched to a gene. This CDR3 comprises 15 residues. Full variable domain (remainder filled in from reference TRBV18 and TRBJ1-1): NAGVMQNPRHLVRRRGQEARLRCSPMKGHSHVYWYRQLPEEGLKFMVYLQKENIIDESGMPKERFSAEFPKEGPSILRIQQVVRGDSAAYFCASSLTPGTDTEAFFGQGTRLTVV.

The chain is built from TRBV7-9 and TRBJ1-2; TRBD1 matches at 8 bases. Germline V CDR1 and CDR2: SEHNR, FQNEAQ (reference sequence). Trimming at V came to 3 bases and at J to 8 bases, leaving 5 bases not matched to a gene. The CDR3 is made up of 13 amino acids. This CDR3 reads CASSFDRGGGYTF. The CDR3 DNA follows: TGTGCCAGCAGCTTTGACAGGGGAGGGGGCTACACCTTC.

This clone was seen a few times. V and J are TRBV19 and TRBJ1-2; 8 nucleotides align to TRBD1. Losses at the gene ends were 8 bases for V and 0 bases for J; bases not matched to a gene: 8. Looked up from germline, CDR1 is LNHDA and CDR2 is SQIVND (reference sequence). The CDR3 is 15 residues long. The CDR3 nucleotides are TGTGCCAGTCGACAGGGGACGAAAGCTAACTATGGCTACACCTTC. Residues: CASRQGTKANYGYTF.

This clone is a singleton in its sample. This sequence joins TRBV19 and TRBJ1-3; 7 bases are a match to TRBD1. Germline-derived CDR1 and CDR2 are LNHDA and SQIVND (reference sequence). The V and J ends lost 6 bases and 4 bases, in that order; junction bases with no gene match: 15. The CDR3 totals 17 residues. CDR3 loop: CASSPRLFEGAGNTIYF. DNA for the CDR3: TGTGCCAGTAGCCCCCGGTTGTTTGAGGGGGCAGGAAACACCATATATTTT. The variable domain in full, with the rest retrieved from reference TRBV19 and TRBJ1-3, is DGGITQSPKYLFRKEGQNVTLSCEQNLNHDAMYWYRQDPGQGLRLIYYSQIVNDFQKGDIAEGYSVSREKKESFPLTVTSAQKNPTAFYLCASSPRLFEGAGNTIYFGEGSWLTVV.

The gene calls are TRBV7-3 and TRBJ1-1; possible D gene TRBD1, 6 bases. Trimming cost V 5 bases and J 4 bases, with 14 bases left between them. This CDR3 spans 14 amino acids. Germline V gene lookup returns CDR1 SGHTA and CDR2 FQGTGA. CDR3 bases: TGTGCCAGCAGCGCTACAGGGTCTGCCACTGAAGCTTTCTTT. It codes for CASSATGSATEAFF.

This chain connects TRBV7-2 to TRBJ2-3; 8 bases match TRBD1. The V segment lost 6 bases and the J segment 1 base; nucleotides outside the gene matches: 6. Germline CDR1 reads SGHTA; CDR2 reads FQGNSA. The CDR3 runs 15 residues. The CDR3 here is CASRPDRGGTDTQYF. The CDR3 DNA reads as TGTGCCAGCAGACCCGACAGGGGTGGCACAGATACGCAGTATTTT.

This chain links TRBV7-2 with TRBJ2-3, with D possibly called TRBD1 or TRBD2 (6 bases each). Germline CDR1 reads SGHTA; CDR2 reads FQGNSA. This CDR3 spans 15 amino acids. V gave up 2 bases and J gave up 6 bases, with 15 bases separating them. CDR3 amino acids: CASSLFEGGPDTQYF. CDR3 coding DNA: TGTGCCAGCAGCTTATTCGAGGGGGGCCCTGATACGCAGTATTTT.

As regards this clone: A read error likely explains this, since a far larger clone differs by one base. Different DNA sequences within this sample yield the same CDR3. The V call is TRBV5-1, the J call TRBJ2-5; TRBD2 matches at 11 bases. CDR1 and CDR2 (germline): SGHRS, YFSETQ. This CDR3 comprises 15 residues. DNA of the CDR3: TGTGCCAGCAGCTTGGTAGCGGGAGGGGGAGAGACCCAGTACTTC. The encoded protein is CASSLVAGGGETQYF.

The V gene is TRBV5-8, the J gene TRBJ2-5; weak D call: TRBD1 (5 bases). The germline V and J ends were trimmed by 0 bases and 2 bases, with 14 bases remaining between them. CDR3 length equals 16 residues. Germline lookup yields CDR1 SGHTS and CDR2 YDEGEE. CDR3 protein: CASSLGRTKSQETQYF. CDR3 bases: TGTGCCAGCAGCTTGGGTAGGACAAAATCTCAAGAGACCCAGTACTTC.

This chain uses TRBV5-1 with TRBJ2-2; tentatively, D is TRBD2 (6 bases). The V end lost 0 bases, the J end lost 2 bases, and 17 bases lay between the germline ends. Per germline, CDR1 SGHRS and CDR2 YFSETQ. The CDR3 loop spans 18 amino acids. This CDR3 is CASSLAIRGGVNTGELFF. In nucleotides, the CDR3 is TGCGCCAGCAGCTTGGCCATCCGTGGAGGGGTTAACACCGGGGAGCTGTTTTTT.

The gene calls are TRBV6-4 and TRBJ2-3; the D is unclear. V was pared by 4 bases and J by 2 bases, with 7 bases between. CDR3 size: 13 residues. The germline V gene encodes CDR1 MRHNA and CDR2 SNTAGT. CDR3 DNA: TGTGCCAGCAGTGTAGTCCCCACAGATACGCAGTATTTT. Its translation is CASSVVPTDTQYF.

The chain carries TRBV6-1 and TRBJ1-1; D is perhaps TRBD1 (6 bases). V was pared by 4 bases and J by 1 base, with 10 bases between. The CDR3 has 14 amino acids. Germline values: CDR1 MNHNS, CDR2 SASEGT. The CDR3 bases are TGTGCCAGCAGTGTCACAGGGCGGAACACTGAAGCTTTCTTT. Its translation: CASSVTGRNTEAFF.